A selection of T cell receptor beta chains follows, all from one sample in a study of T cells in Graves' hyperthyroidism and ophthalmopathy. Via MiXCR, TCRdb re-called the multiplex PCR reads, giving one row per CDR3 protein. Of around 400,000 distinct CDR3 sequences listed, around 15% are singletons. Sequenced input: blood. The receptors come from a woman aged 60-70 years with Graves' ophthalmopathy. The CDR3 runs from the conserved cysteine through the conserved F or W. The D gene is left open where the match is weak. The listing skips clone size in some rows; elsewhere it reads once, few, many or a size class.

J gene	clone size	D gene	V gene	CDR3 protein	CDR3 DNA
TRBJ1-1	NA	NA	TRBV19	CATGRLNTEAFF	TGTGCCACCGGACGGTTGAACACTGAAGCTTTCTTT
TRBJ2-3	many	NA	TRBV28	CASSPTQQGTDTQYF	TGTGCCAGCAGTCCTACTCAGCAGGGCACAGATACGCAGTATTTT
TRBJ1-1	many	TRBD1	TRBV5-1	CASSLGTGVYTEAFF	TGCGCCAGCAGCTTGGGGACAGGGGTTTACACTGAAGCTTTCTTT
TRBJ2-7	few	TRBD1	TRBV11-2	CASSNPGQGTYEQYF	TGTGCCAGCAGCAATCCGGGACAGGGGACCTACGAGCAGTACTTC
TRBJ2-5	many	NA	TRBV5-5	CASSLEQVKTQYF	TGTGCCAGCAGCTTGGAACAAGTGAAGACCCAGTACTTC
TRBJ1-4	NA	NA	TRBV6-1	CASSDALTNEKLFF	TGTGCCAGCAGTGATGCGCTCACTAATGAAAAACTGTTTTTT
TRBJ2-4	NA	NA	TRBV4-1	CASGQARVELLAKNIQYF	TGCGCCAGCGGCCAAGCTCGGGTAGAACTACTAGCCAAAAACATTCAGTACTTC
TRBJ2-7	many	TRBD1	TRBV5-5	CASSLGGQGGEQYF	TGTGCCAGCAGCTTAGGTGGACAGGGGGGCGAGCAGTACTTC
TRBJ2-7	many	NA	TRBV11-2	CASSLDEWGYEQYF	TGTGCCAGCAGCTTAGATGAGTGGGGCTACGAGCAGTACTTC
TRBJ2-7	NA	NA	TRBV20-1	CSAPGAGFSYEQYF	TGCAGTGCTCCCGGGGCGGGGTTTTCCTACGAGCAGTACTTC
TRBJ1-1	NA	NA	TRBV7-2	CASSFARPVKPTEAFF	TGTGCCAGCAGCTTTGCCAGACCGGTGAAGCCCACTGAAGCTTTCTTT
TRBJ2-2	many	NA	TRBV3-1	CASSKRRGRNTGELFF	TGTGCCAGCAGCAAACGTCGGGGTCGGAACACCGGGGAGCTGTTTTTT
TRBJ1-4	few	NA	TRBV10-3	CAISESNQSTNEKLFF	TGTGCCATCAGTGAGTCGAATCAGTCAACTAATGAAAAATTGTTTTTT
TRBJ2-1	many	TRBD2	TRBV7-3	CASSLEREGRNNEQFF	TGTGCCAGCAGCTTAGAACGGGAGGGCCGTAACAATGAGCAGTTCTTC
TRBJ1-1	few	NA	TRBV19	CASSISVNTEAFF	TGTGCCAGTAGTATATCGGTGAACACTGAAGCTTTCTTT
TRBJ2-5	NA	NA	TRBV20-1	CSAPKSGFQETQYF	TGCAGTGCCCCGAAGAGCGGGTTCCAAGAGACCCAGTACTTC
TRBJ2-1	NA	TRBD2	TRBV5-1	CASSLGTSGRALSEQFF	TGCGCCAGCAGCTTGGGGACTAGCGGGAGGGCCTTAAGTGAGCAGTTCTTC
TRBJ2-3	many	TRBD1	TRBV7-2	CASSLIGQGPDTQYF	TGTGCCAGCAGCTTAATTGGACAGGGCCCAGATACGCAGTATTTT
TRBJ2-1	NA	NA	TRBV7-3	CASGGRGSNEQFF	TGTGCCAGCGGTGGGAGGGGGTCCAATGAGCAGTTCTTC
TRBJ1-4	NA	NA	TRBV28	CASSLKAVEKLFF	TGTGCCAGCAGTTTGAAAGCAGTGGAGAAACTGTTTTTT
TRBJ2-3	many	NA	TRBV28	CASSPVTQGTDTQYF	TGTGCCAGCAGCCCCGTGACCCAAGGGACAGATACGCAGTATTTT
TRBJ2-7	many	NA	TRBV20-1	CSATRSYEQYF	TGCAGTGCTACTCGGAGCTACGAGCAGTACTTC
TRBJ2-1	NA	NA	TRBV14	CASSPQGSPEQFF	TGTGCCAGCAGCCCCCAGGGCAGTCCTGAGCAGTTCTTC
TRBJ2-4	NA	NA	TRBV19	CASSPTGQRNIQYF	TGTGCCAGTAGCCCCACGGGGCAGCGAAACATTCAGTACTTC
TRBJ1-5	NA	NA	TRBV29-1	CSVGDVNQPQHF	TGCAGCGTTGGGGACGTAAATCAGCCCCAGCATTTT
TRBJ2-1	NA	TRBD1	TRBV5-5	CASSDRGSENNEQFF	TGTGCCAGCAGCGACAGGGGGTCGGAAAACAATGAGCAGTTCTTC
TRBJ2-5	few	TRBD2	TRBV7-8	CASSFLVSREGPDKSYF	TGTGCCAGCAGCTTCCTAGTTAGCCGGGAGGGCCCCGATAAGTCGTACTTC
TRBJ2-5	many	TRBD2	TRBV11-2	CASSFQPTIAGGYQETQYF	TGTGCCAGCAGTTTCCAACCCACTATAGCGGGGGGGTACCAAGAGACCCAGTACTTC
TRBJ2-7	many	TRBD1	TRBV5-1	CASSAAQGLEQYF	TGCGCCAGCAGCGCCGCACAGGGGCTCGAGCAGTACTTC
TRBJ2-5	many	TRBD1	TRBV7-9	CASSLGQGGQTQYF	TGTGCCAGCAGCCTCGGACAGGGAGGACAGACCCAGTACTTC
TRBJ2-1	NA	TRBD2	TRBV19	CASSFGLAWDNEQFF	TGTGCCAGTAGCTTCGGACTAGCTTGGGACAATGAGCAGTTCTTC
TRBJ2-1	many	NA	TRBV27	CASSHDIQLYNEQFF	TGTGCCAGCAGTCACGACATCCAGTTATACAATGAGCAGTTCTTC
TRBJ2-3	many	NA	TRBV20-1	CSASRDSSTDTQYF	TGCAGTGCTAGCCGCGACAGTAGCACAGATACGCAGTATTTT
TRBJ1-5	many	NA	TRBV2	CASSVGQRGQPQHF	TGTGCCAGCAGTGTGGGGCAGCGGGGTCAGCCCCAGCATTTT
TRBJ2-5	many	NA	TRBV2	CASMRNRARETQYF	TGTGCCAGCATGCGAAACAGGGCCCGAGAGACCCAGTACTTC
TRBJ2-2	few	NA	TRBV19	CASSIGVKGASTGELFF	TGTGCCAGTAGTATTGGGGTCAAGGGCGCTAGCACCGGGGAGCTGTTTTTT
TRBJ2-1	many	TRBD2	TRBV20-1	CSALDLGRANTEQFF	TGCAGTGCCCTCGACCTGGGGAGGGCCAACACTGAGCAGTTCTTC
TRBJ2-3	NA	NA	TRBV12-3/TRBV12-4	CASSLGLARDTQYF	TGTGCCAGCAGTTTGGGGCTAGCAAGAGATACGCAGTATTTT
TRBJ2-3	NA	NA	TRBV2	CASIDDGQFLFTDTQYF	TGTGCCAGCATCGACGATGGGCAGTTCTTATTCACAGATACGCAGTATTTT
TRBJ1-2	few	TRBD1	TRBV10-3	CAISPDREGGYTF	TGTGCCATCAGCCCGGACAGGGAGGGAGGCTACACCTTC
TRBJ2-7	many	TRBD2	TRBV28	CASSLGWTSGAYEQYF	TGTGCCAGCAGTTTAGGTTGGACTAGTGGGGCCTACGAGCAGTACTTC
TRBJ2-5	NA	NA	TRBV12-3/TRBV12-4	CASSPALHQYF	TGTGCCAGCAGTCCAGCCCTCCACCAGTACTTC
TRBJ2-3	few	TRBD2	TRBV29-1	CSVEGGPRTDTQYF	TGCAGCGTTGAGGGAGGGCCGAGGACAGATACGCAGTATTTT
TRBJ1-4	NA	NA	TRBV5-1	CASSFGGTNEKLFF	TGCGCCAGCAGCTTCGGGGGAACTAATGAAAAACTGTTTTTT
TRBJ2-7	NA	NA	TRBV30	CAWRSGGGGYEQYF	TGTGCCTGGAGAAGTGGAGGGGGCGGGTACGAGCAGTACTTC
TRBJ2-3	many	NA	TRBV16	CASSQSQDTQYF	TGTGCCAGCAGCCAATCGCAAGATACGCAGTATTTT
TRBJ2-7	few	NA	TRBV28	CASSLRGQPGLPLHEQYF	TGTGCCAGCAGTTTACGGGGACAGCCGGGACTCCCTCTCCACGAGCAGTACTTC
TRBJ1-1	many	NA	TRBV3-1	CASSQTRVNPEAFF	TGTGCCAGCAGCCAAACGAGGGTAAACCCTGAAGCTTTCTTT
TRBJ2-5	many	TRBD2	TRBV28	CASSGTSGRARETQYF	TGTGCCAGCAGTGGGACTAGCGGGAGGGCAAGGGAGACCCAGTACTTC
TRBJ1-2	NA	NA	TRBV7-2	CASSYRDASGYTF	TGTGCCAGCAGCTACCGGGACGCCAGTGGCTACACCTTC
TRBJ2-1	many	TRBD2	TRBV3-1	CASSHPSGVGYNEQFF	TGTGCCAGCAGCCACCCTAGCGGGGTGGGGTACAATGAGCAGTTCTTC
TRBJ1-1	few	NA	TRBV20-1	CSARDGLTNTEAFF	TGCAGTGCTAGAGATGGGTTGACCAACACTGAAGCTTTCTTT
TRBJ2-4	many	NA	TRBV7-8	CASSSRSGKNIQYF	TGTGCCAGCAGCTCGAGGAGCGGGAAAAACATTCAGTACTTC
TRBJ1-1	few	TRBD1	TRBV20-1	CSASSAPGQFGTEAFF	TGCAGTGCTAGTAGCGCCCCGGGACAGTTTGGGACTGAAGCTTTCTTT
TRBJ2-2	many	NA	TRBV3-1	CASRPNTGELFF	TGTGCCAGCAGACCGAACACCGGGGAGCTGTTTTTT
TRBJ1-5	many	NA	TRBV28	CASSFWDGGNQPQHF	TGTGCCAGCAGTTTTTGGGACGGGGGCAATCAGCCCCAGCATTTT
TRBJ2-7	many	NA	TRBV7-2	CASSPTHRGTGVPYEQYF	TGTGCCAGCAGCCCCACCCACCGGGGAACGGGAGTACCCTACGAGCAGTACTTC
TRBJ2-3	few	NA	TRBV13	CASSLLRTKGHTQYF	TGTGCCAGCAGCCTTCTTCGGACTAAGGGGCATACGCAGTATTTT